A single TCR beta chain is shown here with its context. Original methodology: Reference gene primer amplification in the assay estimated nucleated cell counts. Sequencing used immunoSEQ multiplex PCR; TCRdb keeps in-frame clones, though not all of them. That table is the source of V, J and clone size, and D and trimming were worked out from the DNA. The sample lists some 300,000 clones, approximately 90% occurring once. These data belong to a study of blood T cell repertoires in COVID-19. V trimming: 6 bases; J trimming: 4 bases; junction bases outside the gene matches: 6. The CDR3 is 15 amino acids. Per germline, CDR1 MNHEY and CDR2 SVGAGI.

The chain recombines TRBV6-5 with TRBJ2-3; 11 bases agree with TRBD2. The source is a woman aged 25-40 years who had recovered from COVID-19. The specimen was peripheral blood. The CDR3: CASSRIAGGPDTQYF. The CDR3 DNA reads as TGTGCCAGCAGCCGGATAGCGGGGGGGCCAGATACGCAGTATTTT.